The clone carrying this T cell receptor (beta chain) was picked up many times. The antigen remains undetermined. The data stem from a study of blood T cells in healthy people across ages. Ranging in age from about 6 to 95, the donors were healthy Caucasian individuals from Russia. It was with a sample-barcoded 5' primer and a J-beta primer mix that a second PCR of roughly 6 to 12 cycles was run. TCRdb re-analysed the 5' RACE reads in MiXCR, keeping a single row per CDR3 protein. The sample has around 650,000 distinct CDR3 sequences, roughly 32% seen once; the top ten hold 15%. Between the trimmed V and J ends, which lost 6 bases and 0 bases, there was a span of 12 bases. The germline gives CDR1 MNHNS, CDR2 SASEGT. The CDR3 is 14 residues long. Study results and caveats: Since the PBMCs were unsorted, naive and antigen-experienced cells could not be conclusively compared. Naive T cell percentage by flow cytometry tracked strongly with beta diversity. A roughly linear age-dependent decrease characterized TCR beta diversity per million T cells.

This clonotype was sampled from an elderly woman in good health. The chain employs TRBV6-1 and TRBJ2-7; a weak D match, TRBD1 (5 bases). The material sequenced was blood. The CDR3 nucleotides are TGTGCCAGCAGAACCGACAGAGTCTCCTACGAGCAGTACTTC. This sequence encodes CASRTDRVSYEQYF.